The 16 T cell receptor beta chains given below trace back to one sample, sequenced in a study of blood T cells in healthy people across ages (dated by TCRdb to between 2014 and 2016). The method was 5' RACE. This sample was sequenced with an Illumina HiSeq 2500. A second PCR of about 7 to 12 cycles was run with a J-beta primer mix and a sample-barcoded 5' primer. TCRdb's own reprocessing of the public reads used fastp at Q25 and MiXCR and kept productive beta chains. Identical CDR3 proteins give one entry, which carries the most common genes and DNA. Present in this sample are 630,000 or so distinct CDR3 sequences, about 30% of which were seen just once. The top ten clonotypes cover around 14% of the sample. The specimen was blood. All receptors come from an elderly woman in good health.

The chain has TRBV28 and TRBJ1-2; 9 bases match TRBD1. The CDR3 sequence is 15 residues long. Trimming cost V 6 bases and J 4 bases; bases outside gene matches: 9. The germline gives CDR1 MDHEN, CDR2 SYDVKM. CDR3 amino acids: CASRNRGRVGYGYTF. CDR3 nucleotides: TGTGCCAGCAGGAACAGGGGGCGAGTCGGCTATGGCTACACCTTC.

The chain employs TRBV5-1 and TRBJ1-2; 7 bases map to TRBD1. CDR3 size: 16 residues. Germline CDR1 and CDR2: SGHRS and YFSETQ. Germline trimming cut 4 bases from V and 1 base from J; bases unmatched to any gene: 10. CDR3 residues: CASSHAPGGFNYGYTF. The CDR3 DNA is TGCGCCAGCAGCCACGCCCCAGGGGGATTTAACTATGGCTACACCTTC.

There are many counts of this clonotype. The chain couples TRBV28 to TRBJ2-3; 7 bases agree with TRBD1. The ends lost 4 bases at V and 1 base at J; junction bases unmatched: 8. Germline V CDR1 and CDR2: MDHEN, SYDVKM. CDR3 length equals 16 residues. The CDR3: CASSSFGQGGTDTQYF. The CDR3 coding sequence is TGTGCCAGCAGTTCCTTTGGGCAGGGGGGCACAGATACGCAGTATTTT.

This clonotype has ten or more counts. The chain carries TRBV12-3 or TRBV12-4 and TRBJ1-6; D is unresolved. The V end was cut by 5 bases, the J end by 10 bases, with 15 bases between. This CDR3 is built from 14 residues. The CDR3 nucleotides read TGTGCCAGCAGTCTCGCCACGGGGAGGTCACCCCTCCACTTT. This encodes CASSLATGRSPLHF.

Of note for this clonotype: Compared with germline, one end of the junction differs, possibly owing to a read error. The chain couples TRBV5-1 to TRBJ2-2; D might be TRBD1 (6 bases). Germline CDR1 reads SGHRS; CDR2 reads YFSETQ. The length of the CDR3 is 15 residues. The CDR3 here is CASSLDTGNNGERFF. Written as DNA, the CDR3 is TGCGCCAGCAGCTTGGATACAGGGAACAACGGGGAGCGGTTTTTT.

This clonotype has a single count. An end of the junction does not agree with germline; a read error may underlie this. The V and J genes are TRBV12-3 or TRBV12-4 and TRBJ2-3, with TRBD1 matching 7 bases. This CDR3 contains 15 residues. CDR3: CASSLGGQRADAQYF. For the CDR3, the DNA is TGTGCCAGCAGTTTAGGGGGACAGCGCGCAGATGCGCAGTATTTT.

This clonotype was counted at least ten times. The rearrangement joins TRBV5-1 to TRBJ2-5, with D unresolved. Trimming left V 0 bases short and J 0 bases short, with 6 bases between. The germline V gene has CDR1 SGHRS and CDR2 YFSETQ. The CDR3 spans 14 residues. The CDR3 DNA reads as TGCGCCAGCAGCTTGGATAGGTACCAAGAGACCCAGTACTTC. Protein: CASSLDRYQETQYF.

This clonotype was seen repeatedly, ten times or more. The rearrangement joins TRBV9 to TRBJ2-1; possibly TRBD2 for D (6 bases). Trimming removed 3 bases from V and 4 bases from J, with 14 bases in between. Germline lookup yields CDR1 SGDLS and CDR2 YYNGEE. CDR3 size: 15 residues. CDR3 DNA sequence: TGTGCCAGCAGCGGTGGGGGACTGGGATACAATGAGCAGTTCTTC. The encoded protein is CASSGGGLGYNEQFF.

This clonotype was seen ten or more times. CDR3 in DNA: TGTGCCACCAGCAGAGATAAGGGAAGGAGGAGAGCTTTCTTT. Protein: CATSRDKGRRRAFF. This chain links TRBV15 with TRBJ1-1; D not resolved. The V end lost 0 bases, the J end lost 10 bases, and 15 bases lay between the germline ends. This CDR3 has 14 residues. Looked up from germline, CDR1 is LNHNV and CDR2 is YYDKDF (reference sequence).

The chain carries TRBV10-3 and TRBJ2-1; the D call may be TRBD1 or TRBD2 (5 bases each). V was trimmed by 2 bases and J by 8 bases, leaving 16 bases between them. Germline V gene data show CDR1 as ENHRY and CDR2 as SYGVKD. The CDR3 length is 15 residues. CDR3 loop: CAISEGGIVGDEQFF. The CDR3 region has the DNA TGTGCCATCAGTGAGGGGGGAATAGTGGGCGATGAGCAGTTCTTC.

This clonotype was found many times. The CDR3 nucleotides read TGTGCCAGCAGGGGGTTCCCCCCATCCTACGAGCAGTACTTC. This gives the protein CASRGFPPSYEQYF. This rearrangement joins TRBV25-1 to TRBJ2-7; D remains unclear. Trimming shortened V by 6 bases and J by 1 base, and 13 bases separated the two germline ends. The length of the CDR3 is 14 residues. Germline V gene data show CDR1 as MGHDK and CDR2 as SYGVNS.

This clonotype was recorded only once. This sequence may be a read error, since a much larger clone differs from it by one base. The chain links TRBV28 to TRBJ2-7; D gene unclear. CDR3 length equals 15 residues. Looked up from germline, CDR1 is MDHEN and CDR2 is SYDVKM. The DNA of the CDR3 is TGTGCCGGCAGTCCGGCTGAGCTGTCTGGGTACGAGCAGTACTTC. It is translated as CAGSPAELSGYEQYF.

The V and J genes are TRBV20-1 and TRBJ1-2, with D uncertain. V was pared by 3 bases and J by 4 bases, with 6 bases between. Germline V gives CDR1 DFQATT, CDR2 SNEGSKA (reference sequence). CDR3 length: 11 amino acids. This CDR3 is CSARSAYGYTF. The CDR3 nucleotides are TGCAGTGCTAGGTCCGCCTATGGCTACACCTTC.

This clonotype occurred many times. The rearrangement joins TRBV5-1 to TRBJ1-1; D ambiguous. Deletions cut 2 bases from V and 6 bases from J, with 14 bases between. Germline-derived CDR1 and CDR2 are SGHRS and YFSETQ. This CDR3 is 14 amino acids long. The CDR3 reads CASSFNSGNSEAFF. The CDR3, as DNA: TGCGCCAGCAGCTTTAACTCAGGCAACTCTGAAGCTTTCTTT. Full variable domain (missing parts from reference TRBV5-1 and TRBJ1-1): KAGVTQTPRYLIKTRGQQVTLSCSPISGHRSVSWYQQTPGQGLQFLFEYFSETQRNKGNFPGRFSGRQFSNSRSEMNVSTLELGDSALYLCASSFNSGNSEAFFGQGTRLTVV.

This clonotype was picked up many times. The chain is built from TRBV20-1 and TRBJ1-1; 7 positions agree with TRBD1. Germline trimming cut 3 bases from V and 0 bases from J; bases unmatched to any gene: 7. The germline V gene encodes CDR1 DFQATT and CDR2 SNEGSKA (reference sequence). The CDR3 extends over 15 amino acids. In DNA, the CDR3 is TGCAGTGCTAGCCCTCCGGGACAGCTGAACACTGAAGCTTTCTTT. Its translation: CSASPPGQLNTEAFF.

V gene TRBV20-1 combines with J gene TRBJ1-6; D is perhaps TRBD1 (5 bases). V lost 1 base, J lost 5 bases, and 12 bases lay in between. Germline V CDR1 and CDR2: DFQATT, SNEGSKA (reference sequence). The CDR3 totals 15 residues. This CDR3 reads CSARVEGEDNSPLHF. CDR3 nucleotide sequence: TGCAGTGCTAGAGTAGAAGGGGAGGATAATTCACCCCTCCACTTT.